This T cell receptor beta chain derives from a study of shared clonotypes between healthy human individuals. The data were produced by immunoSEQ multiplex PCR, yet TCRdb's version contains in-frame clones alone and is incomplete. Of roughly 2,300,000 clones detected, roughly 90% appear once; the ten largest clones hold 0.3% to 0.4%. The TCR originated in a man younger than 35 in good health. Some clones in this sample may be carry-over from other donors' samples. Specimen: naive CD4+ T cells from PBMCs. Stated subset: CD45RA+ positively selected.

The CDR3 coding sequence is TGTGCCAGCAGAACCGGGACAGCTCTACCTCCCCAGCATTTT. This codes for CASRTGTALPPQHF. The chain couples TRBV28 to TRBJ1-5; 7 bases fit TRBD1. CDR3 length: 14 residues. Trimming cost V 6 bases and J 10 bases; bases outside gene matches: 12. Germline assignment: CDR1 MDHEN and CDR2 SYDVKM.